A single sample gave rise to the 17 T cell receptor beta chains below, sequenced in a study of shared clonotypes between healthy human individuals. Naive CD8 cells were CD45RO-negative, positively selected for CCR7, excluding terminally differentiated effector memory CD45RA+ cells. Clones were read by immunoSEQ multiplex PCR, and TCRdb kept only the in-frame ones, dropping some. The sample carries 550,000 to 750,000 clones, about 90% recorded once. Source material: naive CD8+ T cells sorted from blood. These receptors originate from a man younger than 40 in good health.

DNA of the CDR3: TGTGCCAGCAGCGCCCAGGACGGGTACAATGAGCAGTTCTTC. Translating it yields CASSAQDGYNEQFF. The rearrangement links TRBV11-2 to TRBJ2-1; D gene uncertain. Germline V CDR1 and CDR2: SGHAT, FQNNGV. The CDR3 has 14 amino acids. V was clipped by 5 bases and J by 4 bases, with 12 bases between them.

This chain links TRBV29-1 with TRBJ2-7; unclear D gene. V was clipped by 7 bases and J by 3 bases, with 19 bases between them. The CDR3 extends over 14 amino acids. The germline V gene encodes CDR1 SQVTM and CDR2 ANQGSEA. The CDR3 loop is CSATKTHPVYEQYF. The CDR3 DNA reads TGCAGCGCCACTAAGACCCACCCGGTCTACGAGCAGTACTTC.

The chain carries TRBV11-2 and TRBJ2-3; 9 positions agree with TRBD2. The CDR3 has 17 amino acids. The V gene's germline CDR1 is SGHAT and CDR2 FQNNGV. Unmatched junction bases numbered 11, after V lost 1 base and J lost 6 bases. CDR3 region: CASSLAPRGGAGDTQYF. In DNA, the CDR3 is TGTGCCAGCAGCTTAGCGCCGCGCGGGGGGGCAGGTGATACGCAGTATTTT. The whole variable domain, filled in from reference TRBV11-2 and TRBJ2-3, reads EAGVAQSPRYKIIEKRQSVAFWCNPISGHATLYWYQQILGQGPKLLIQFQNNGVVDDSQLPKDRFSAERLKGVDSTLKIQPAKLEDSAVYLCASSLAPRGGAGDTQYFGPGTRLTVL.

The chain combines TRBV7-2 with TRBJ2-3, with 12 nucleotides matching TRBD2. This CDR3 region has 18 residues. Germline-derived CDR1 and CDR2 are SGHTA and FQGNSA. V was pared by 4 bases and J by 0 bases, with 8 bases of the junction left unmatched. In DNA form, the CDR3 reads TGTGCCAGCAGCTCCTCTAGCGGGAGGGCCTGGAGCACAGATACGCAGTATTTT. This codes for CASSSSSGRAWSTDTQYF. Full variable domain (outside the CDR3, taken from reference TRBV7-2 and TRBJ2-3): GAGVSQSPSNKVTEKGKDVELRCDPISGHTALYWYRQSLGQGLEFLIYFQGNSAPDKSGLPSDRFSAERTGGSVSTLTIQRTQQEDSAVYLCASSSSSGRAWSTDTQYFGPGTRLTVL.

This clone appeared a single time. The chain links TRBV5-6 to TRBJ2-7, with D maybe TRBD2 (6 bases). Germline CDR1 SGHDT, CDR2 YYEEEE. The CDR3 covers 14 residues. V was trimmed by 4 bases and J by 0 bases, leaving 11 bases between them. The CDR3 sequence: CASSDGTFSYEQYF. The DNA for the CDR3 is TGTGCCAGCAGCGACGGGACTTTCTCCTACGAGCAGTACTTC.

This clone has more than one count but fewer than ten. The rearrangement joins TRBV29-1 to TRBJ1-2; D possibly corresponds to TRBD1 (6 bases). Trimming stripped 6 bases from V and 5 bases from J, with 13 bases between. The germline gives CDR1 SQVTM, CDR2 ANQGSEA. This CDR3 contains 12 residues. The CDR3 bases are TGCAGCGTAGAGGGACACCTTTATGGCTACACCTTC. This sequence encodes CSVEGHLYGYTF.

The chain links TRBV7-6 to TRBJ2-1; no clear D. CDR1 is SGHVS, CDR2 FNYEAQ, per germline. With 1 base removed from V and 5 bases from J, the gap between germline ends came to 12 bases. The CDR3 extends over 15 amino acids. The DNA of the CDR3 is TGTGCCAGCAGCTTAGGTCCAGTCTTTAACAATGAGCAGTTCTTC. Amino acid sequence: CASSLGPVFNNEQFF.

The chain is built from TRBV27 and TRBJ1-2, with D perhaps matching TRBD1 (5 bases). The CDR3 runs 14 residues. Germline CDR1 is MNHEY and CDR2 is SMNVEV (reference sequence). Trimming took 1 base from V and 6 from J, leaving 12 bases between them. This chain's CDR3 is CASSLLGQGDGYTF. The CDR3 DNA follows: TGTGCCAGCAGTTTATTGGGGCAGGGTGATGGCTACACCTTC.

The CDR3 region has the DNA TGTGCCAGCAGTGACTCAGCAGCAGATACGCAGTATTTT. It is translated as CASSDSAADTQYF. V usage is TRBV6-4 and J usage is TRBJ2-3; D call uncertain. V was shortened by 0 bases and J by 4 bases, with 5 bases between the two germline ends. There are 13 residues in the CDR3. Germline V gene sequence: CDR1 MRHNA, CDR2 SNTAGT.

V and J are TRBV29-1 and TRBJ2-7; tentatively, D is TRBD2 (6 bases). Trimming took off 3 bases at V and 4 bases at J, with 19 bases between the two ends. CDR1 and CDR2 from the germline V gene are SQVTM and ANQGSEA. The CDR3 has 15 amino acids. DNA of the CDR3: TGCAGCGTTGAGATAACGCGCAGGGAGGAGTACGAGCAGTACTTC. Translation: CSVEITRREEYEQYF.

The chain is built from TRBV28 and TRBJ1-5; D is possibly TRBD1 (6 bases). CDR1 is MDHEN and CDR2 is SYDVKM in the germline V gene. There are 13 residues in the CDR3. Trimming shortened V by 5 bases and J by 9 bases, and 14 bases separated the two germline ends. The CDR3 DNA reads as TGTGCCAGCAGTACCACAGGGTCAGGGCCCCAGCATTTT. Amino acid sequence: CASSTTGSGPQHF.

The chain combines TRBV11-3 with TRBJ2-1; 8 bases fit TRBD1. The germline V gene has CDR1 SGHNT and CDR2 YENEEA. The CDR3 sequence is 15 residues long. Germline trimming cut 5 bases from V and 4 bases from J; bases unmatched to any gene: 7. This chain's CDR3 is CASSPAGTGYNEQFF. The CDR3 nucleotides read TGTGCCAGCAGCCCGGCCGGGACAGGATACAATGAGCAGTTCTTC.

The chain uses TRBV6-5 and TRBJ1-5; D is ambiguous. Germline V gives CDR1 MNHEY, CDR2 SVGAGI. This CDR3 is built from 15 residues. Trimming pared 9 bases from V and 0 bases from J, leaving 15 bases between. The CDR3 DNA is TGTGCCAGTAGCAGTACCGTTTATAGCAATCAGCCCCAGCATTTT. This encodes CASSSTVYSNQPQHF.

The chain combines TRBV27 with TRBJ1-2; TRBD1 matches at 7 bases. The CDR3 has 12 amino acids. V was clipped by 10 bases and J by 4 bases; unmatched bases: 6. CDR1 and CDR2 (germline): MNHEY, SMNVEV (reference sequence). CDR3 sequence reads: CATLGQPYGYTF. The CDR3, as DNA: TGTGCCACGCTGGGACAGCCCTATGGCTACACCTTC.

On this clone: At one boundary the junction diverges from the germline segment, which might be a read error. The chain is built from TRBV9 and TRBJ2-2, with 7 nucleotides matching TRBD2. Germline V gene data show CDR1 as SGDLS and CDR2 as YYNGEE. This CDR3 is built from 15 residues. CDR3 residues: CASSVRRENNGELFF. The CDR3 coding sequence is TGTGCCAGCAGCGTACGGCGGGAGAACAACGGGGAGCTGTTTTTT.

In nucleotides, the CDR3 is TGTGCCAGCAGCTTGGATGCAGGTAGCGGGAGGAACTACGAGCAGTACTTC. Translation: CASSLDAGSGRNYEQYF. J is TRBJ2-7 and V is TRBV5-4; TRBD2 matches at 10 bases. CDR1 SGHNT and CDR2 YYREEE come from the germline V gene (reference sequence). V lost 0 bases, J lost 3 bases, and 9 bases stayed unmatched. This CDR3 has 17 residues.

This clone appeared once. The V and J genes are TRBV7-8 and TRBJ2-5, with 12 bases matching TRBD1. The ends lost 4 bases at V and 2 bases at J; junction bases unmatched: 14. The CDR3 sequence is 19 residues long. The germline gives CDR1 SGHVS, CDR2 FQNEAQ. The CDR3 protein is CASSSSRDRGRRGQETQYF. CDR3 in DNA: TGTGCCAGCAGCTCCTCCCGGGACAGGGGGCGGCGGGGGCAAGAGACCCAGTACTTC.